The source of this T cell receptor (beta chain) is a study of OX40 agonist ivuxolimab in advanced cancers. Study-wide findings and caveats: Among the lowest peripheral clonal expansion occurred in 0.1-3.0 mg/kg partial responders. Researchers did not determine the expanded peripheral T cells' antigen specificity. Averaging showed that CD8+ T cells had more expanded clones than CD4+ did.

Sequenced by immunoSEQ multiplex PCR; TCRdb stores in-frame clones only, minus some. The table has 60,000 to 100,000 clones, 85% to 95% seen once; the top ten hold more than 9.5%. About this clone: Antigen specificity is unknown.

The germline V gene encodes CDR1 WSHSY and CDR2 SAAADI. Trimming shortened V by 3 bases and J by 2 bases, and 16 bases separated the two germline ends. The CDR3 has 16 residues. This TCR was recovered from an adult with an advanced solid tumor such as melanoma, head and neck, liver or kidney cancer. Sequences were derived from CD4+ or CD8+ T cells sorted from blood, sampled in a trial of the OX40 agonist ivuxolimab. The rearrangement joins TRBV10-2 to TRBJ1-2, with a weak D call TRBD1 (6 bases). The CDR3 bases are TGCGCCAGCAGTGAAGGGGGGGAGGGAGCCAACTATGGCTACACCTTC. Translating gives CASSEGGEGANYGYTF.